The 20 T cell receptor beta chains listed next were all sequenced from one sample in a study of T cells in Graves' hyperthyroidism and ophthalmopathy (dated by TCRdb to 2018 to 2020). The library relied on multiplex PCR. The instrument was an Illumina HiSeq 2000. Amplification of TCR beta CDR3 regions was carried out from RNA transcripts. A first-round RT-PCR of the TCR CDR3 used the HTBI primer set with the Qiagen OneStep RT-PCR kit. Starting from the raw public reads, TCRdb applied fastp trimming at Q25, assembled clones with MiXCR and retained in-frame beta chains. One record per CDR3 amino acid sequence lists the most common genes and DNA. The sample has over 650,000 distinct CDR3 sequences on record, just under 45% of them singletons. 7% to 7.5% of the sample is in the top ten clones. The sample taken for sequencing was peripheral blood or thyroid tissue (not recorded which). These receptors originate from an adult man with Graves' disease, either hyperthyroidism or ophthalmopathy (not recorded which).

This clonotype has at least ten counts. This chain joins TRBV12-3 or TRBV12-4 and TRBJ1-4; no firm D call. CDR3 size: 12 residues. Trimming shortened V by 8 bases and J by 6 bases, and 10 bases separated the two germline ends. CDR3 region: CASGSVDEKLFF. The CDR3 DNA reads TGTGCCAGCGGCTCGGTCGATGAAAAACTGTTTTTT.

As DNA, the CDR3 is TGTGCCAGCAGCCAGGACCGCGGGCATTACAATGAGCAGTTCTTC. Translation: CASSQDRGHYNEQFF. V is TRBV7-2 and J is TRBJ2-1; possible D gene TRBD2, 5 bases. Germline CDR1 reads SGHTA; CDR2 reads FQGNSA. V lost 5 bases to trimming and J lost 4 bases, with 15 bases between them. The CDR3 contains 15 residues.

This clonotype has at least ten counts. This rearrangement joins TRBV24-1 to TRBJ1-1; tentatively, D is TRBD1 (5 bases). The germline CDR1 and CDR2 sequences are KGHDR and SFDVKD. Trimming shortened V by 7 bases and J by 3 bases, and 11 bases separated the two germline ends. This CDR3 region has 13 residues. The CDR3 sequence is CATSQGVDTEAFF. The CDR3 region has the DNA TGTGCCACCAGCCAGGGTGTGGACACTGAAGCTTTCTTT.

About this clonotype itself: This may come from a read error, since a much larger clone is one base off. V usage is TRBV2 and J usage is TRBJ1-2; 7 nucleotides agree with TRBD1. The CDR3 is 15 amino acids. Germline trimming cut 10 bases from V and 3 bases from J; bases unmatched to any gene: 14. Germline CDR1 is SNHLY and CDR2 is FYNNEI. Here the CDR3 reads CANCPGGRADYGYTF. In DNA, the CDR3 is TGTGCCAACTGTCCAGGGGGTCGGGCGGACTATGGCTACACCTTC.

This chain uses TRBV20-1 with TRBJ1-2, with a possible D match to TRBD1 (5 bases). V dropped 4 bases and J dropped 0 bases, with 9 bases sitting between them. Germline V gene sequence: CDR1 DFQATT, CDR2 SNEGSKA (reference sequence). This CDR3 is 13 amino acids long. CDR3 protein: CSATDTSNYGYTF. DNA of the CDR3: TGCAGTGCTACGGACACGTCTAACTATGGCTACACCTTC.

This clonotype was seen at least ten times. The chain uses TRBV24-1 and TRBJ2-7; 7 bases match TRBD1. V lost 3 bases, J lost 2 bases, and 6 bases stayed unmatched. There are 15 residues in the CDR3. The germline gives CDR1 KGHDR, CDR2 SFDVKD. CDR3 residues: CATSDGTDNTYEQYF. CDR3 nucleotide sequence: TGTGCCACCAGTGATGGGACAGACAATACCTACGAGCAGTACTTC.

V is TRBV20-1 and J is TRBJ1-5; unclear D gene. CDR3 length: 13 amino acids. Germline CDR1 reads DFQATT; CDR2 reads SNEGSKA (reference sequence). Trimming stripped 4 bases from V and 3 bases from J, with 10 bases between. The CDR3 is CSAIKQNNQPQHF. DNA of the CDR3: TGCAGTGCTATAAAACAGAACAATCAGCCCCAGCATTTT.

Regarding this clonotype: It may be a read error: a sequence one base away is much more abundant. V is TRBV10-3 and J is TRBJ1-4; D is unclear. This CDR3 contains 17 residues. CDR1 is ENHRY and CDR2 is SYGVKD in the germline V gene. CDR3: CAISGGHLAGSNEELFF. CDR3 sequence (DNA): TGTGCCATCAGTGGGGGTCACCTTGCCGGGAGTAATGAAGAACTGTTTTTT.

The chain uses TRBV24-1 and TRBJ1-2, with a weak D call TRBD1 (5 bases). Trimming took 10 bases from V and 4 from J, leaving 9 bases between them. Germline CDR1 KGHDR, CDR2 SFDVKD. The CDR3 covers 11 residues. CDR3 nucleotides: TGTGCCACAGGGGTTGGCTATGGCTACACCTTC. It specifies CATGVGYGYTF.

There are many counts of this clonotype. The chain uses TRBV7-9 and TRBJ2-5; D is unclear. V was trimmed by 6 bases and J by 2 bases, leaving 13 bases between them. This CDR3 region has 14 residues. The germline V gene encodes CDR1 SEHNR and CDR2 FQNEAQ (reference sequence). CDR3 in amino acids: CASRMGYSQETQYF. For the CDR3, the DNA is TGTGCCAGCAGGATGGGGTACAGTCAAGAGACCCAGTACTTC.

The V call is TRBV11-1, the J call TRBJ2-7; D is undetermined. This CDR3 is 17 amino acids long. The germline V gene has CDR1 SGHAT and CDR2 FQDESV (reference sequence). The ends were cut back, 6 bases at V and 3 bases at J, with 24 bases in the middle. The CDR3 is CASSYTLGLASVYEQYF. DNA for the CDR3: TGTGCCAGCAGTTACACGTTGGGTCTCGCATCCGTCTACGAGCAGTACTTC.

About this clonotype itself: A much more abundant neighbour one base away suggests this may be a read error. This CDR3 is missing its conserved last phenylalanine or tryptophan, likely due to a read error. The chain links TRBV7-9 to TRBJ2-5, with a possible D match to TRBD1 (5 bases). Deletions cut 4 bases from V and 5 bases from J, with 14 bases between. The CDR3 consists of 14 residues. CDR1 SEHNR and CDR2 FQNEAQ come from the germline V gene (reference sequence). The CDR3 DNA is TGTGCCAGCAGCTCCTTAAGGGGCACGGAGACCCAGTACCTC. Its protein is CASSSLRGTETQYL.

CDR3 nucleotide sequence: TGTGCCAGCAGCTCTAGGACAGGGTCCCCCGAGCAGTACTTC. Protein sequence: CASSSRTGSPEQYF. The rearrangement links TRBV7-2 to TRBJ2-1; TRBD1 matches 8 bases. Judging by the DNA end, TRBJ2-7 fits better; the J call may be wrong. This CDR3 is built from 14 residues. In germline, CDR1 is SGHTA, CDR2 FQGNSA.

This clonotype was counted only a few times. The CDR3 is CASSSTRTEPYGYTF. The CDR3 nucleotides read TGTGCCAGCAGCTCGACGAGGACAGAGCCCTATGGCTACACCTTC. The chain recombines TRBV7-9 with TRBJ1-2, with a tentative D call TRBD1 (6 bases). Germline lookup yields CDR1 SEHNR and CDR2 FQNEAQ (reference sequence). The CDR3 has 15 residues. V was trimmed by 4 bases and J by 4 bases, leaving 16 bases between them.

This clonotype was seen a few times. This rearrangement joins TRBV7-2 to TRBJ2-7; D may be TRBD1 (6 bases). The CDR3 runs to 14 residues. CDR1 and CDR2 (germline): SGHTA, FQGNSA. Trimming pared 3 bases from V and 4 bases from J, leaving 13 bases between. The CDR3 loop is CASSFSGHQYEQYF. The DNA for the CDR3 is TGTGCCAGCAGCTTTTCGGGACACCAATACGAGCAGTACTTC.

The chain joins TRBV7-3 to TRBJ1-2; D ambiguous. CDR1 is SGHTA, CDR2 FQGTGA, per germline. The CDR3 sequence is 13 residues long. The V and J ends lost 3 bases and 4 bases respectively, with 9 bases between them. The chain's CDR3 is CASSLNAGYGYTF. CDR3 DNA sequence: TGTGCCAGCAGCTTGAACGCCGGCTATGGCTACACCTTC.

The chain uses TRBV2 and TRBJ1-4, with D maybe TRBD1 (5 bases). V lost 3 bases to trimming and J lost 7 bases, with 12 bases between them. The CDR3 has 14 residues. The V gene's germline CDR1 is SNHLY and CDR2 FYNNEI. CDR3 in amino acids: CASSDFGGSEKLFF. CDR3 in DNA: TGTGCCAGCAGTGACTTCGGGGGTAGTGAAAAACTGTTTTTT.

The table lists this clonotype with a few counts. The chain is built from TRBV24-1 and TRBJ2-3; no definite D call. This CDR3 region has 14 residues. The germline gives CDR1 KGHDR, CDR2 SFDVKD. The ends were cut back, 8 bases at V and 2 bases at J, with 13 bases in the middle. The CDR3: CATMKGAYTDTQYF. The CDR3 DNA is TGTGCCACCATGAAGGGCGCATACACAGATACGCAGTATTTT.

V usage is TRBV12-3 or TRBV12-4 and J usage is TRBJ1-1; maybe TRBD1 (6 bases). CDR3 length: 13 residues. V gave up 7 bases and J gave up 0 bases, with 9 bases separating them. CDR3 sequence reads: CASTNRVNTEAFF. In nucleotides, the CDR3 is TGTGCCAGCACCAACAGGGTGAACACTGAAGCTTTCTTT.

The chain links TRBV5-1 to TRBJ1-2; TRBD1 matches 8 bases. This CDR3 has 15 amino acids. Germline values: CDR1 SGHRS, CDR2 YFSETQ. The ends lost 0 bases at V and 5 bases at J; junction bases unmatched: 6. DNA for the CDR3: TGCGCCAGCAGCTTGGCCGCGACAGGGGATTATGGCTACACCTTC. Protein: CASSLAATGDYGYTF.